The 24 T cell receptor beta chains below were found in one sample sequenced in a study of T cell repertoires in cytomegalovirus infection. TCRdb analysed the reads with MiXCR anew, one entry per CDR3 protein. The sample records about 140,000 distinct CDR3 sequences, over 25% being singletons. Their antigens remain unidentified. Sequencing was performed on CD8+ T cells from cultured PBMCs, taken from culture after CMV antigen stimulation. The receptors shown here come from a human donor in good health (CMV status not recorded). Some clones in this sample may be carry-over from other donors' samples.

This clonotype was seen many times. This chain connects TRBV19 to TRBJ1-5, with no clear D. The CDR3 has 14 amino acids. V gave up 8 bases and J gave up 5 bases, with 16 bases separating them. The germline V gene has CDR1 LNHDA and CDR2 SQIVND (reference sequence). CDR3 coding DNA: TGTGCCAGTCGCTTGTCAGGTTCAGATCAGCCCCAGCATTTT. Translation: CASRLSGSDQPQHF.

The CDR3 here is CASSSAFTYEQYF. In nucleotides, the CDR3 is TGCGCCAGCAGCTCGGCATTCACCTACGAGCAGTACTTC. The J gene is TRBJ2-7, the V gene TRBV5-1, with no clear D. The CDR3 consists of 13 residues. The germline V and J ends were trimmed by 3 bases and 2 bases, with 9 bases remaining between them. CDR1 is SGHRS and CDR2 is YFSETQ in the germline V gene.

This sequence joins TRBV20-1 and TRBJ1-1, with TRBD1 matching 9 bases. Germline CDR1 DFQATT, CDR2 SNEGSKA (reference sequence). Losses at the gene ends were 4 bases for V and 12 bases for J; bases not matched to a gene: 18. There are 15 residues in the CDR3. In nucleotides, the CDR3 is TGCAGTGCTACGCAGATAAACACGGGGACAGGGCAGCCTTTCTTT. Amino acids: CSATQINTGTGQPFF.

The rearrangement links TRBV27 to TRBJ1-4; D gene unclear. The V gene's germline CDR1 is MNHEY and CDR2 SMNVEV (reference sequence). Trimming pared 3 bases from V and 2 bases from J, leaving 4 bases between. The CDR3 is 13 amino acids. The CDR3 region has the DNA TGTGCCAGCAGTTTGCAGACTAATGAAAAACTGTTTTTT. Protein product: CASSLQTNEKLFF.

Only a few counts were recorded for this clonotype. CDR3 sequence: CASRYSSYEQYF. The CDR3 bases are TGTGCCAGCAGGTATAGTAGTTACGAGCAGTACTTC. V gene TRBV12-3 or TRBV12-4 combines with J gene TRBJ2-7, with no clear D. CDR3 length: 12 residues. Trimming took off 6 bases at V and 4 bases at J, with 10 bases between the two ends.

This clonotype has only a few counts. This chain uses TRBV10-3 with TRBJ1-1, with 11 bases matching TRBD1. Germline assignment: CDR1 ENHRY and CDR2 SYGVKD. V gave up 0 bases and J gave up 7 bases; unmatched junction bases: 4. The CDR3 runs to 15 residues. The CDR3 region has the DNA TGTGCCATCAGTGAGTCAGGACAGGGGGCAGGTGAAGCTTTCTTT. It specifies CAISESGQGAGEAFF.

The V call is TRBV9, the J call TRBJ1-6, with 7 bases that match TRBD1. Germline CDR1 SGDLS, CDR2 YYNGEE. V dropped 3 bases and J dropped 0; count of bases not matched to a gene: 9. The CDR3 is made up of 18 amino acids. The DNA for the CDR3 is TGTGCCAGCAGCGCCGACAGGGTATCGAGCTCCTATAATTCACCCCTCCACTTT. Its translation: CASSADRVSSSYNSPLHF.

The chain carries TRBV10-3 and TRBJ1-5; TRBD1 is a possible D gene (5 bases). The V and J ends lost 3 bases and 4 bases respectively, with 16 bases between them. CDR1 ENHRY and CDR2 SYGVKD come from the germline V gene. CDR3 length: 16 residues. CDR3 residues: CAISDKGQGENQPQHF. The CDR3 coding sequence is TGTGCCATCAGTGATAAAGGGCAGGGCGAGAATCAGCCCCAGCATTTT.

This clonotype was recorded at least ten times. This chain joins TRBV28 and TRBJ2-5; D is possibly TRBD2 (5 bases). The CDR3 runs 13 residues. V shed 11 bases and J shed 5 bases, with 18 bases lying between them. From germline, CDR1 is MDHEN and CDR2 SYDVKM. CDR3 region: CAGGTGLGETQYF. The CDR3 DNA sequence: TGTGCCGGAGGTACGGGGTTAGGCGAGACCCAGTACTTC. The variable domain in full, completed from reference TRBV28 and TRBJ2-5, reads DVKVTQSSRYLVKRTGEKVFLECVQDMDHENMFWYRQDPGLGLRLIYFSYDVKMKEKGDIPEGYSVSREKKERFSLILESASTNQTSMYLCAGGTGLGETQYFGPGTRLLVL.

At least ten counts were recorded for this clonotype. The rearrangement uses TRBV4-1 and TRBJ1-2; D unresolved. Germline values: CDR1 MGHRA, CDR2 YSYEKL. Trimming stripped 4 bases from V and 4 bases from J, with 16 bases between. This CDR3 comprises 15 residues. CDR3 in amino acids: CASSPSTAAGYGYTF. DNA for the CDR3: TGCGCCAGCAGCCCATCGACTGCCGCGGGCTATGGCTACACCTTC.

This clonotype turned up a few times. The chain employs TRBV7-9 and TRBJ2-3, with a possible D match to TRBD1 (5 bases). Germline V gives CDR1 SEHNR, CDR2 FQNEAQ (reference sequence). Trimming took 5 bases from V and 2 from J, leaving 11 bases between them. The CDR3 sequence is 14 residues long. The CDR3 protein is CASSKDISTDTQYF. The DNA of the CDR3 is TGTGCCAGCAGCAAGGACATTTCCACAGATACGCAGTATTTT.

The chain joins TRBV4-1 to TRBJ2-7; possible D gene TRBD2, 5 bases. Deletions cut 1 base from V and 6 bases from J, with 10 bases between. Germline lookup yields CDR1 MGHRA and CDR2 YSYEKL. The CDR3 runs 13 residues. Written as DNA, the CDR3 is TGCGCCAGCAGCCAAGCGGCTCGGGGCGAGCAGTACTTC. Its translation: CASSQAARGEQYF.

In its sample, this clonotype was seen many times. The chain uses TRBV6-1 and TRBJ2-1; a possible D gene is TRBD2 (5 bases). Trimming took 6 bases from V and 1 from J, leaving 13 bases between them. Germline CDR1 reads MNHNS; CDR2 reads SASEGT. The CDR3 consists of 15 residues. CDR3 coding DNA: TGTGCCAGCAGAAAGCGCACGGGGTCCTACAATGAGCAGTTCTTC. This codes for CASRKRTGSYNEQFF.

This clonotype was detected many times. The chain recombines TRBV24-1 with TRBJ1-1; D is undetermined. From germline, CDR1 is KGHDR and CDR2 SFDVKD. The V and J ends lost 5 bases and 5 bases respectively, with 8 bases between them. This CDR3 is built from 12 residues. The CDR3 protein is CATSGVGTEAFF. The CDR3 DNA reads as TGTGCCACCAGTGGTGTTGGGACTGAAGCTTTCTTT.

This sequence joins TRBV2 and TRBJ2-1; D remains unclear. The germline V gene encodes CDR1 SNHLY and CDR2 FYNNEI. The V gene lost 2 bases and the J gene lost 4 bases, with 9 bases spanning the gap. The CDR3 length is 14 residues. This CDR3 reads CASSERRGYNEQFF. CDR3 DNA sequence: TGTGCCAGCAGTGAACGGAGAGGATACAATGAGCAGTTCTTC.

The CDR3 spells CASSLAPYEQYF. Here the CDR3 DNA reads TGTGCCAGCAGTTTAGCCCCCTACGAGCAGTACTTC. The chain uses TRBV12-3 or TRBV12-4 and TRBJ2-7, with D unclear. The CDR3 runs to 12 residues. V lost 0 bases to trimming and J lost 2 bases, with 2 bases between them.

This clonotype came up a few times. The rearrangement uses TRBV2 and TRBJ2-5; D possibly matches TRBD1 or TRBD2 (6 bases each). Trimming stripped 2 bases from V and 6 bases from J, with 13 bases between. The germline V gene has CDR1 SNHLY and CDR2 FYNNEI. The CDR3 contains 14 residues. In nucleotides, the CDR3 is TGTGCCAGCAGTGAACCCGGGGGCATAAAGACCCAGTACTTC. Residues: CASSEPGGIKTQYF.

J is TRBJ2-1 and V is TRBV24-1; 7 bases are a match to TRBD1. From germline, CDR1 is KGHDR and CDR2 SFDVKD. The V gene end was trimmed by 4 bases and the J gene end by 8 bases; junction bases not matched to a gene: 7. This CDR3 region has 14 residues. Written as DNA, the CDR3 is TGTGCCACCAGTGAAAGGGGGCTCGGGGATGAGCAGTTCTTC. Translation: CATSERGLGDEQFF.

CDR3 nucleotides: TGCAGCGTTGAAGGGATAGGGCATGGTACCGGCATGTGGACTGAAGCTTTCTTT. Amino acids: CSVEGIGHGTGMWTEAFF. The V and J genes are TRBV29-1 and TRBJ1-1; D is undetermined. CDR1 SQVTM and CDR2 ANQGSEA come from the germline V gene. V shed 1 base and J shed 5 bases, with 26 bases lying between them. The CDR3 spans 18 residues.

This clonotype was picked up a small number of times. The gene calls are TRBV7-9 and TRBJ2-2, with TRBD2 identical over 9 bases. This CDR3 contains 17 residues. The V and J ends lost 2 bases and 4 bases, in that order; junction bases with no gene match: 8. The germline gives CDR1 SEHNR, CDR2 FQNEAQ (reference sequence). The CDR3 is CASSLSQGLAGTGELFF. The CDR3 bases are TGTGCCAGCAGCTTATCCCAGGGACTAGCTGGCACCGGGGAGCTGTTTTTT.

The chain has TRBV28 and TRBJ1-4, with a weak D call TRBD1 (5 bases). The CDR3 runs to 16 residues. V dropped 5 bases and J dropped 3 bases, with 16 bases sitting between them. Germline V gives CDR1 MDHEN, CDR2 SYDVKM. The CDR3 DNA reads TGTGCCAGCAGTCCTGGGGCCCCTGGCCCTAATGAAAAACTGTTTTTT. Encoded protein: CASSPGAPGPNEKLFF.

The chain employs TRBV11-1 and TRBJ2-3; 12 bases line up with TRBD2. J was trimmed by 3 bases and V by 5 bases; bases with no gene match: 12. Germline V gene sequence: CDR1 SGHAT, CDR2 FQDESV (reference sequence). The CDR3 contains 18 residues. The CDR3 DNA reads TGTGCCAGCAGCCACCCGAGCGCTACTAGCGGGGGGACAGATACGCAGTATTTT. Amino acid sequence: CASSHPSATSGGTDTQYF.

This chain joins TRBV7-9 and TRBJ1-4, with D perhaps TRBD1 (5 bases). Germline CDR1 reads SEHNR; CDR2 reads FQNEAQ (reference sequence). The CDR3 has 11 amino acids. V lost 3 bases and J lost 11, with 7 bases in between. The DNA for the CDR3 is TGTGCCAGCAGCTTCGGGGACAAACTGTTTTTT. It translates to CASSFGDKLFF.

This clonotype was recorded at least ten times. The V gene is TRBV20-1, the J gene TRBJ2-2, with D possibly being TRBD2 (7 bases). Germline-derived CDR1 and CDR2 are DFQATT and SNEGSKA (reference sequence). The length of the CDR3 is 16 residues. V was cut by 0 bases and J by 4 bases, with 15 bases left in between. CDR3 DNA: TGCAGTGCTAGAGACGTGGGGGGGCAAAGCACCGGGGAGCTGTTTTTT. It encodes CSARDVGGQSTGELFF.